This paragraph covers one T cell receptor beta chain sequence. Germline V lookup: CDR1 SGHRS, CDR2 YFSETQ. This CDR3 contains 15 residues. V was pared by 0 bases and J by 0 bases, with 7 bases between. These data come from a study of T cells after yellow fever vaccination. TCRdb re-analysed the 5' RACE reads in MiXCR, keeping a single row per CDR3 protein. The sample includes over 35,000 distinct CDR3 sequences, 5.5% to 7.5% seen only once; the top ten take about 10%. This TCR derives from a man aged 25 to 40 who received the YFV17D yellow fever vaccine. This chain joins TRBV5-1 and TRBJ1-3; D not certain. The sample was PBMCs, either bulk or a sorted T-cell subset (CD4+, CD8+, memory, or dextramer-sorted; not recorded which), taken 45 days after the yellow fever booster vaccination. The CDR3 region has the DNA TGCGCCAGCAGCTTGGACAGCGCCTCTGGAAACACCATATATTTT. It encodes CASSLDSASGNTIYF.